The clone carrying this T cell receptor beta chain has only one observation. No antigen is known for it. One entry per CDR3 protein results from TCRdb running MiXCR on the reads. The sample yields a few hundred thousand distinct CDR3 sequences, about 32% seen once. The V gene lost 4 bases and the J gene lost 4 bases, with 16 bases spanning the gap. This CDR3 region has 15 residues. Germline values: CDR1 MGHRA, CDR2 YSYEKL. This sample stems from a study of T cell repertoires in cytomegalovirus infection. Study summary: A matching HLA type, together with CMV infection, was signaled by public TCR beta signatures.

Study-level findings and limits: Predominance within the ex vivo response was attributable to HLA-C-restricted CMV-specific TCR beta clonotypes. Based on cumulative public TCR beta family frequency, carriers of CMV plus the relevant HLA were identified.

This material consisted of cultured PBMCs, taken from culture after CMV antigen stimulation. The TCR originated in a human donor in good health (CMV status not recorded). Some clones in this sample may be carry-over from other donors' samples. The chain couples TRBV4-1 to TRBJ2-5, with a tentative D call TRBD1 (5 bases). CDR3 in amino acids: CASSREAGYRETQYF. CDR3 bases: TGCGCCAGCAGCCGAGAAGCAGGGTATCGAGAGACCCAGTACTTC.